This TCR beta chain is drawn from a study of blood T cell repertoires in COVID-19. Background on the study: There were acute and convalescent COVID-19 samples, and they came from the United States, Italy and Spain. From T cells, B-cell-depleted T cells, or PBMCs came the material, which was cDNA or gDNA.

The CDR3 sequence is 15 residues long. V gave up 5 bases and J gave up 7 bases; unmatched junction bases: 10. Germline CDR1 and CDR2: SGHVS and FQNEAQ. Authors' methods: Estimated nucleated cell counts came from reference gene primer amplification. Sequencing used immunoSEQ multiplex PCR; TCRdb keeps in-frame clones, though not all of them. V, J and clone size derive from that table, while D and trimming were established from the DNA sequence. The sample holds tens of thousands of clones; roughly nine tenths are singletons and the top ten take 8.6%. This sequence was found in a human donor in a cohort sampled during active COVID-19. Sequencing was done on a sample of peripheral blood. The chain combines TRBV7-8 with TRBJ2-1; 8 positions match TRBD2. CDR3 coding DNA: TGTGCCAGCAGCCCCTCACTAGCGGACAAGAATGAGCAGTTCTTC. It translates to CASSPSLADKNEQFF.